Listed below are T cell receptor beta chains from one sample, sequenced in a study of Tregs in tolerant kidney transplant recipients. The assay was immunoSEQ multiplex PCR, and TCRdb's table has in-frame clones only and misses some. The table lists approximately 100,000 clones, 80% to 95% of them singletons, with around 0.45% in the top ten. This specimen was CD4+ T cells from blood, taken before the transplant. Receptors originate from a human donor who received a combined kidney and bone marrow transplant. The CDR3 runs from the conserved cysteine through the conserved F or W.

TRBV5-1	TRBJ1-2	CASRLDRSPQDGYTF
TRBV5-4	TRBJ2-5	CASSPDRGWETQYF
TRBV11-2	TRBJ2-1	CASSLEVAGVNEQFF
TRBV6-6	TRBJ2-3	CASSFPGGQDTQYF
TRBV27	TRBJ2-4	CASSFQGLSIQYF
TRBV6-5	TRBJ2-3	CASSYGGSTDTQYF
TRBV7-9	TRBJ1-2	CASSGTGFYGYTF
TRBV21-1	TRBJ1-1	CASSPTEPTMNTEAFF
TRBV7-3	TRBJ2-1	CASSLISGGSYNEQFF
TRBV6-5	TRBJ2-1	CASSPGLAATEQFF
TRBV28	TRBJ2-3	CASSSPGSSRAGDTDTQYF
TRBV15	TRBJ2-7	CATSIDVENEQYF
TRBV5-4	TRBJ1-4	CASSLGQANEKLFF
TRBV30	TRBJ1-2	CAWGAGTNNYGYTF
TRBV28	TRBJ2-4	CASSLAGKGAKNIQYF
TRBV15	TRBJ1-3	CATSRDLGLGNTIYF
TRBV6-4	TRBJ2-3	CASSETGYFGTQYF
TRBV6-5	TRBJ2-1	CASSDRGGYNEQFF
TRBV5-4	TRBJ2-3	CASSLELAGGPQDTQYF
TRBV19	TRBJ1-1	CASSIQQGAEAFF
TRBV14	TRBJ2-3	CASSPLGQRVTDTQYF
TRBV5-1	TRBJ2-5	CASSLGTKVGETQYF
TRBV7-2	TRBJ2-5	CASTLGVTGVGETQYF